This T cell receptor (beta chain) stems from a study of CD8 T cells in Susac syndrome. The RNA input was roughly 0.45 to 1 ug, and it was reverse transcribed with random hexamers. The amplification used immunoSEQ multiplex PCR on TCR beta CDR3; it spanned 54 Vbeta and 13 Jbeta. MiXCR was run by TCRdb on the immunoSEQ multiplex PCR reads, yielding one entry per CDR3 protein. The sample consists of approximately 140,000 distinct CDR3 sequences, nearly 95% of them appearing once. Study results and limitations: The number of individuals included in the study's TCR sequencing and HLA analysis was acknowledged as relatively small.

Sequencing targeted TCR beta in T cells from blood (CD8+ and CD4+). Negative isolation was used for CD8+ and CD4+ T cells, and FACS enrichment was applied to TEMRA cells. Regarding this clonotype: The antigen remains undetermined.

The CDR3 totals 12 residues. Germline CDR1 and CDR2: SGHRS and YFSETQ. Trimming removed 1 base from V and 10 bases from J, with 11 bases in between. The rearrangement links TRBV5-1 to TRBJ2-5; D not resolved. The sequence was obtained from a human donor in good health. What was sequenced was CD8+ T cells from PBMCs. The CDR3 is CASSLWYQDQYF. CDR3 in DNA: TGCGCCAGCAGCTTGTGGTACCAGGACCAGTACTTC. The full variable domain, with the rest looked up from reference TRBV5-1 and TRBJ2-5, is KAGVTQTPRYLIKTRGQQVTLSCSPISGHRSVSWYQQTPGQGLQFLFEYFSETQRNKGNFPGRFSGRQFSNSRSEMNVSTLELGDSALYLCASSLWYQDQYFGPGTRLLVL.